This TCR beta chain was profiled in a study of T cell repertoires in cytomegalovirus infection. Across the whole study: Both CMV infection and a matching HLA type were indicated by public TCR beta signatures.

TCRdb re-analysed the reads in MiXCR, keeping a single row per CDR3 protein. The table lists roughly 120,000 distinct CDR3 sequences, about 9.5% of them singletons, with roughly 31% in the top ten. General study findings and limits: Based on cumulative public TCR beta family frequency, carriers of CMV plus the relevant HLA were identified. Dominating the ex vivo response were HLA-C-restricted CMV-specific TCR beta clonotypes.

This clonotype was counted a few times. Its antigen remains unknown. V lost 7 bases and J 6 bases, leaving 13 bases between the germline ends. CDR1 is LNHDA, CDR2 SQIVND, per germline (reference sequence). This CDR3 comprises 13 residues. What was sequenced was PBMCs, sequenced either directly or after in vitro stimulation (not recorded which). This receptor was taken from a human donor in good health (CMV status not recorded). Some clones in this sample may be carry-over from other donors' samples. The chain combines TRBV19 with TRBJ2-1; no firm D call. The CDR3 sequence: CASMNHLGNEQFF. The CDR3 DNA sequence: TGTGCCAGTATGAACCACCTCGGCAATGAGCAGTTCTTC.